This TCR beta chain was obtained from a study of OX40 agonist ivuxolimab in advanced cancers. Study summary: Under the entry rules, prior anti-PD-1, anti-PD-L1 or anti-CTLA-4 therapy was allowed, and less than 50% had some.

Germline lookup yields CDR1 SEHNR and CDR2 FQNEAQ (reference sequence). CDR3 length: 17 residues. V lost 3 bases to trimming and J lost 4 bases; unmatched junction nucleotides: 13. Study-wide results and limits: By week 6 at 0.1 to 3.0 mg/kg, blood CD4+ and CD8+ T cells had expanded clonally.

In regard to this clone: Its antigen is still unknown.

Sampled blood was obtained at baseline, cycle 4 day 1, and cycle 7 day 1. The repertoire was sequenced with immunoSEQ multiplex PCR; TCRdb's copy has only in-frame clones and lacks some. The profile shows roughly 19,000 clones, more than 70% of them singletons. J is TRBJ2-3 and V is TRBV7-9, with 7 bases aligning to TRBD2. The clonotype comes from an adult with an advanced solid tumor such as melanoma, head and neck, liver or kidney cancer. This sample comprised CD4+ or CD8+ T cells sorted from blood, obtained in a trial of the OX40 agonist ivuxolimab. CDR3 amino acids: CASSFAPGLLLADTQYF. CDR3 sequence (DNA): TGTGCCAGCAGCTTCGCCCCGGGACTACTCCTCGCAGATACGCAGTATTTT.